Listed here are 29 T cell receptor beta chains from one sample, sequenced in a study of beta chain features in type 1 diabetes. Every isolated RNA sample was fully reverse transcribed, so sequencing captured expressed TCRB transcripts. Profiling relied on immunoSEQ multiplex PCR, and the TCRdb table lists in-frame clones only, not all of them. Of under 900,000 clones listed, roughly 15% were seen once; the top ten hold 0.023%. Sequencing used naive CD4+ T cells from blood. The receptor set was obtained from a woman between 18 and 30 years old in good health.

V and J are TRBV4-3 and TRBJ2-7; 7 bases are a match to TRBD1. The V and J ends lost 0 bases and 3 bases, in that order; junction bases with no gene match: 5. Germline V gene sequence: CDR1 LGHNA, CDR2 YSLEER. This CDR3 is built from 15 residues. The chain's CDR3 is CASSQEWQGDYEQYF. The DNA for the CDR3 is TGCGCCAGCAGCCAAGAATGGCAGGGGGACTACGAGCAGTACTTC.

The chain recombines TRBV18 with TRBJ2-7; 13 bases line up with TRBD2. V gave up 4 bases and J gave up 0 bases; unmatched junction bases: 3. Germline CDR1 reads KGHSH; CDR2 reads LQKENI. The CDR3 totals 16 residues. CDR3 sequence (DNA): TGTGCCAGCTCACGGACTAGCGGGAGACTCTCCTACGAGCAGTACTTC. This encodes CASSRTSGRLSYEQYF.

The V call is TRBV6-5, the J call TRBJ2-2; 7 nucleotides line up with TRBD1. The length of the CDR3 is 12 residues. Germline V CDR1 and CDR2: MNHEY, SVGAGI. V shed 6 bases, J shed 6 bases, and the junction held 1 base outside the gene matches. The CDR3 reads CASRQGSGELFF. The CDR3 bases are TGTGCCAGCAGACAGGGGTCCGGGGAGCTGTTTTTT.

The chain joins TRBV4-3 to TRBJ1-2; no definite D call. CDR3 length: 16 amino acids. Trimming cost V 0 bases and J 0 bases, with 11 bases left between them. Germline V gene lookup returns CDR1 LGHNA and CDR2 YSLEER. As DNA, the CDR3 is TGCGCCAGCAGCCAAGATCTAGGGATCACTAACTATGGCTACACCTTC. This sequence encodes CASSQDLGITNYGYTF.

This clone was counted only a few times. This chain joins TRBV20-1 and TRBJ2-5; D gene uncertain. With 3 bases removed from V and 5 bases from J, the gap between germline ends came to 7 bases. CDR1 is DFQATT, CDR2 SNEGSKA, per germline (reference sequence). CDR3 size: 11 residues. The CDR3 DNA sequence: TGCAGTGCTAGGATAGTGGAGACCCAGTACTTC. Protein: CSARIVETQYF.

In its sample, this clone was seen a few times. The CDR3 nucleotides are TGCAGCGCCAGACACCCCATAAGCCCCCTCTATGGCTACACCTTC. This translates into CSARHPISPLYGYTF. The chain carries TRBV29-1 and TRBJ1-2; D gene ambiguous. CDR1 and CDR2 from the germline V gene are SQVTM and ANQGSEA. V was pared by 7 bases and J by 4 bases, with 22 bases between. This CDR3 comprises 15 residues.

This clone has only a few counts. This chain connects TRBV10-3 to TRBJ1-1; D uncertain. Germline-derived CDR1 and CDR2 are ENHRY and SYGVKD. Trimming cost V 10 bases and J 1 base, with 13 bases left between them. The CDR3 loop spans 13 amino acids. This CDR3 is CATLPHENTEAFF. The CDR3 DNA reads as TGTGCCACCCTTCCCCACGAGAACACTGAAGCTTTCTTT.

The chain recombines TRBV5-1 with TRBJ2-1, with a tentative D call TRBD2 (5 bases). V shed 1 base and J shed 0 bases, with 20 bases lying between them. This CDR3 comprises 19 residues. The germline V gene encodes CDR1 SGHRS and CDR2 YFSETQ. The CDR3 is CASSLYGASAVSSYNEQFF. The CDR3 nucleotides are TGCGCCAGCAGCTTGTATGGTGCGTCAGCGGTAAGCTCCTACAATGAGCAGTTCTTC.

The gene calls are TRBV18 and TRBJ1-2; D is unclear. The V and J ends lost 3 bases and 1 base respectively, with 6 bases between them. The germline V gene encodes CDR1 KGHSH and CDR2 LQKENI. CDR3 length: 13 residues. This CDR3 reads CASSPQNNYGYTF. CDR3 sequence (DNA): TGTGCCAGCTCACCTCAGAATAACTATGGCTACACCTTC.

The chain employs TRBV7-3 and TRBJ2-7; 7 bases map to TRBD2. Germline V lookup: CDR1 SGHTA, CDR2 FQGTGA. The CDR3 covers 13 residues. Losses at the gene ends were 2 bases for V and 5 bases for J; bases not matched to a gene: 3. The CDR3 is CASSLGLDNEQYF. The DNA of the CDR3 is TGTGCCAGCAGCTTAGGACTAGACAACGAGCAGTACTTC.

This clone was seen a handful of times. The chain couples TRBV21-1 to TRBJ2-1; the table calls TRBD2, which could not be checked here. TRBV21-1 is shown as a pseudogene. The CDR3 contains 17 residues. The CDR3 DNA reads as TGTGCCAGCAACAAACAAAAGCTAGCGGGATCCTACAATGAGCAGTTCTTC. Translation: CASNKQKLAGSYNEQFF.

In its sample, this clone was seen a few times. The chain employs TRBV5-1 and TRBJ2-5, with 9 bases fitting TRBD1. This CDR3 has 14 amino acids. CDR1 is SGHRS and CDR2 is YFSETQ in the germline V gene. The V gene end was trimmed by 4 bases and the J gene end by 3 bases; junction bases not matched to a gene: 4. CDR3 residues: CASSPDRGEETQYF. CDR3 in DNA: TGCGCCAGCAGCCCTGACAGGGGGGAAGAGACCCAGTACTTC.

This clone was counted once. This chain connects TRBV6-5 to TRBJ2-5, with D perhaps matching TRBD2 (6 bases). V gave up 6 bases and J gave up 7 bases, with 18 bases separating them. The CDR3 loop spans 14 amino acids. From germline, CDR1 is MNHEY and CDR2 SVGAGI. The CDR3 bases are TGTGCCAGCAGCTCGCGGGGTTGGGTTGGGACCCAGTACTTC. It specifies CASSSRGWVGTQYF.

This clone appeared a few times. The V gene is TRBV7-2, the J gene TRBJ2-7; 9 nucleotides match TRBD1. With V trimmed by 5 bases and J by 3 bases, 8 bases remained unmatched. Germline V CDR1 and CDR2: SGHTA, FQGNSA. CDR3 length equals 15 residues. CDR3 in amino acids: CASSLRTGDDYEQYF. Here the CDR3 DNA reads TGTGCCAGCAGCCTCCGGACAGGGGATGACTACGAGCAGTACTTC.

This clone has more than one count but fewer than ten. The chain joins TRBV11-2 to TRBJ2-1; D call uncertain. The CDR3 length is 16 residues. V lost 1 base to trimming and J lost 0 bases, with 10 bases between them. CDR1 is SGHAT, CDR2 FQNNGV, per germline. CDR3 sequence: CASSLVAASSYNEQFF. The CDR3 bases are TGTGCCAGCAGCTTAGTTGCGGCCAGCTCCTACAATGAGCAGTTCTTC.

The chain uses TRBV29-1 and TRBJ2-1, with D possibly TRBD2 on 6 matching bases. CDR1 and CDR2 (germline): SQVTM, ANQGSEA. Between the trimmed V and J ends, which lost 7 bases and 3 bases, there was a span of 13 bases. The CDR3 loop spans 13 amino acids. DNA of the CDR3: TGCAGCGCGACTCGGAGGGACTACAATGAGCAGTTCTTC. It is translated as CSATRRDYNEQFF.

The CDR3 nucleotides read TGTGCCAGCAGCTTACTCGCGGGAGTCAATGAGCAGTTCTTC. Protein sequence: CASSLLAGVNEQFF. The chain has TRBV7-3 and TRBJ2-1, with TRBD2 matching 7 bases. The germline CDR1 and CDR2 sequences are SGHTA and FQGTGA. The V segment lost 2 bases and the J segment 6 bases; nucleotides outside the gene matches: 4. This CDR3 region has 14 residues.

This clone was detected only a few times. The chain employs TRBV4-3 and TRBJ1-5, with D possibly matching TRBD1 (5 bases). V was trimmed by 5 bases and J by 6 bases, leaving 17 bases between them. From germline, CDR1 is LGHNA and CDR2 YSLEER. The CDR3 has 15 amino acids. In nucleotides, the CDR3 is TGCGCCAGCAGCGCTGGAGTGCAGGGAAGTCAGCCCCAGCATTTT. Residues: CASSAGVQGSQPQHF.

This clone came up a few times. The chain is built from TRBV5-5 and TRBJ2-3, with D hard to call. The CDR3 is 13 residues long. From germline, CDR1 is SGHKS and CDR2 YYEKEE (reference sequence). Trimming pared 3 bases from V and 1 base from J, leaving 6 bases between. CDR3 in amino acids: CASSSPGTDTQYF. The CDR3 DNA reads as TGTGCCAGCAGCTCCCCTGGCACAGATACGCAGTATTTT.

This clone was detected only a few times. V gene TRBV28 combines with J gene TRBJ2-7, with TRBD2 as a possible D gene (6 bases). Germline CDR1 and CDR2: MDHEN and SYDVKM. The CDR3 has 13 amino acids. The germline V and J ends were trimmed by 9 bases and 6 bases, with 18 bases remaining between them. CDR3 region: CARRDSIEGEQYF. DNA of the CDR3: TGTGCCAGGCGGGACTCTATCGAGGGCGAGCAGTACTTC. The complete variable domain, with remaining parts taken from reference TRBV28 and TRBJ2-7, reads DVKVTQSSRYLVKRTGEKVFLECVQDMDHENMFWYRQDPGLGLRLIYFSYDVKMKEKGDIPEGYSVSREKKERFSLILESASTNQTSMYLCARRDSIEGEQYFGPGTRLTVT.

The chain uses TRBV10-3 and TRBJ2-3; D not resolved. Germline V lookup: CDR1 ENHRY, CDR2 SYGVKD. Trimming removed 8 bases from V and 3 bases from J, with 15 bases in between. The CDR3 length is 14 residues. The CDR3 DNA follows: TGTGCCATCCGGACCCCCATGCCTACAGATACGCAGTATTTT. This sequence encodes CAIRTPMPTDTQYF.

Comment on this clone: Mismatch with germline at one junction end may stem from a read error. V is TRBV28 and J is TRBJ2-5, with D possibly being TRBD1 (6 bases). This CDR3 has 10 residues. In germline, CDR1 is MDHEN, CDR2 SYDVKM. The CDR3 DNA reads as TGCTGTACAGGGAAAGAGACCCAGTACTTC. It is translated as CCTGKETQYF.

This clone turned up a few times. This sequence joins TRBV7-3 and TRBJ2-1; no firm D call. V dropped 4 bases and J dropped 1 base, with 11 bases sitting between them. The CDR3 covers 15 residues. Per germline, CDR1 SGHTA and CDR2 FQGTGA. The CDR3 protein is CASSSGMVSYNEQFF. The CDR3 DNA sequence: TGTGCCAGCAGCTCTGGAATGGTGTCCTACAATGAGCAGTTCTTC.

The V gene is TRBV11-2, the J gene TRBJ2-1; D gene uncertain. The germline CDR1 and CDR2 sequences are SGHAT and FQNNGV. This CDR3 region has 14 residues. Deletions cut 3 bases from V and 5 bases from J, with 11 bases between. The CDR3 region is CASSLGSVDNEQFF. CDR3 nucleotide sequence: TGTGCCAGCAGCTTGGGGTCGGTCGACAATGAGCAGTTCTTC.

The CDR3 region is CASSADRLDTQYF. CDR3 nucleotide sequence: TGTGCCAGCAGCGCCGACCGGCTAGATACGCAGTATTTT. This rearrangement joins TRBV9 to TRBJ2-3, with D uncertain. Deletions cut 3 bases from V and 5 bases from J, with 10 bases between. Germline V lookup: CDR1 SGDLS, CDR2 YYNGEE. This CDR3 region has 13 residues.

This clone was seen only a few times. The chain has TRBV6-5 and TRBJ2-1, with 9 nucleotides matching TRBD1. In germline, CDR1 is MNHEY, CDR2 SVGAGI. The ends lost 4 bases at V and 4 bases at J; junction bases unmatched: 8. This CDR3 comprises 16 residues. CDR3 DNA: TGTGCCAGCAGTTCCCTGGGGACAGGGCTTTACAATGAGCAGTTCTTC. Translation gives CASSSLGTGLYNEQFF.

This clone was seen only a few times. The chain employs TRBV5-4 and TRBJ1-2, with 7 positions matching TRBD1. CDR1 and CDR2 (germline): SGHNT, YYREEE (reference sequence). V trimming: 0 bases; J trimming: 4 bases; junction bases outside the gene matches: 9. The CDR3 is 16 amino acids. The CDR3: CASSLGVGTEFYGYTF. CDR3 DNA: TGTGCCAGCAGCTTGGGTGTAGGGACAGAGTTCTATGGCTACACCTTC.

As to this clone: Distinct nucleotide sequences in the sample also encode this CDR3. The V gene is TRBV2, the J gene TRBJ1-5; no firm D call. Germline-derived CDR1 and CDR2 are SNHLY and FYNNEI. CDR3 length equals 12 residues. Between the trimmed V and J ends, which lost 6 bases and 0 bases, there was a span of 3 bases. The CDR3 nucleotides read TGTGCCAGCAGGTATAGCAATCAGCCCCAGCATTTT. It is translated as CASRYSNQPQHF.

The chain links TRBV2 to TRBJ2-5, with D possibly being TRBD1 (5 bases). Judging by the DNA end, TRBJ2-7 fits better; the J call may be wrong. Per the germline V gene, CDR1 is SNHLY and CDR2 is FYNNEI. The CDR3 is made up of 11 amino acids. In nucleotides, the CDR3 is TGTGCCAGCAGTCGGACATACGAGCAGTACTTC. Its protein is CASSRTYEQYF.